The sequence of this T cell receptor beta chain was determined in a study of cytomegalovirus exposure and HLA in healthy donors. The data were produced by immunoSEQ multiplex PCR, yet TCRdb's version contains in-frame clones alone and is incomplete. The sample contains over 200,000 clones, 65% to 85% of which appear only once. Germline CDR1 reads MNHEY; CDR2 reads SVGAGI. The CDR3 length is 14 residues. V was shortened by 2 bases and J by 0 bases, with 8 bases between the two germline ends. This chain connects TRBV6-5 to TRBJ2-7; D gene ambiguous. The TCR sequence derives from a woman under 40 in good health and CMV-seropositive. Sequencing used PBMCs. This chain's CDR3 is CASSYDQSSYEQYF. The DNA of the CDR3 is TGTGCCAGCAGTTACGATCAAAGCTCCTACGAGCAGTACTTC.